This record covers a single TCR beta chain. This clonotype occurred once. Its antigen is not yet known. Base qualities were left out, and no much larger clone turns up one base away. Receptor amplification or capture employed 5' RACE. These reads were obtained on an Illumina HiSeq 2500. A second 7 to 11 cycle PCR used a sample-barcoded 5' primer and a J-beta primer mix. A unique molecular identifier was introduced onto each TCR beta cDNA molecule by a template-switch 5' adaptor carrying 12 random nucleotides. Each sample yielded at least 2.5 million CDR3-containing paired-end reads. All of the RNA was converted into first-strand cDNA using the Mint cDNA synthesis kit, with a TRBC-specific oligonucleotide serving as the primer. After uracil-DNA glycosylase treatment, a first 18-cycle PCR used universal primers M1SS and BC2_uni_R on all cDNA. Regarding the original processing steps: Each sample was normalized by randomly selecting 1 million high-quality reads, each carrying a distinct molecular identifier. Reads sharing molecular identifiers were discarded rather than binned into consensus sequences. MiTCR, set to a Q25 quality threshold and the strictest error-elimination algorithm, was used for CDR3 identification, clonotype clustering and error correction. A nonparametric unseen species model using Euler transformation provided a lower-bound estimate of total TCR beta diversity. The public reads were quality trimmed at Q25 with fastp and then assembled into clones with MiXCR by TCRdb, keeping productive beta chains. Each record represents a unique CDR3 protein, reported with the most common genes and DNA among its rows. The V and J calls shown here were made by TCRdb, not taken from the authors' results. The table for this sample lists 1.4 million to 1.5 million distinct CDR3 sequences; approximately 42% of them were counted only once. The ten most abundant clones make up 7% to 9% of the sample.

The germline V gene (reference sequence) specifies MNHEY as CDR1 and SMNVEV as CDR2. Trimming accounts for 2 bases at V and 5 bases at J, while the number of junction bases matched to no gene is 12. The CDR3 runs 18 amino acids, cysteine and phenylalanine included. Kept here is only the CDR3 DNA, which spans 54 bases and is read in frame from base 1. These data come from a study of blood T cells in healthy people across ages (dated by TCRdb to 2014 to 2015). For context, the study as a whole: Template switching captured roughly one uniquely barcoded TCR beta cDNA molecule per two T cells in model experiments. To avoid experimental bias, donors of different ages were distributed randomly across sequencing lanes. Age-related changes in TCR beta repertoire diversity were measured in the study by deep sequencing normalized with unique cDNA molecular identifiers. Using the same blood draw, the study looked at two additional independent replicas of 1 million unique cDNA reads for two donors, one aged 18 to 30 and the other aged 80 or older. Four age groups were formed from the donors: young (average approximately 15 years), middle-aged (less than 40), aged (around 68) and long-lived (approximately 80).

The paper as a whole reports these results and caveats: Conclusive comparison of naive and antigen-experienced compartments was prevented by the profiling of bulk unsorted PBMCs. There was a strong correlation between observed TCR beta diversity and the percentage of naive T cells measured by flow cytometry. Compared with the aged group, the long-lived group had more naive CD4+ T cells, fewer expanded clones and increased TCR diversity, suggesting age selection. Estimates of total diversity based on one million sequenced T cells were regarded as lower bounds and as underestimates. Observed TCR beta diversity per million T cells fell roughly linearly with age, and a significant reduction was already apparent by age about 43. Because the CMV infection status of the donors was unknown, age-related changes in expanded clonotypes may potentially have been confounded.

The roughly 39 donors, aged about 6 to 95 years, were systemically healthy Caucasian individuals from Russia. Around 9.9 milliliters of peripheral blood were collected from each donor into EDTA-treated Vacutainer tubes. Ficoll-Paque density-gradient centrifugation was used to isolate PBMCs, with at least 7 million per sample. Trizol reagent was used to extract total RNA from PBMCs, with at least 5 micrograms per sample. Naive CD45RAhigh/CD27high T cell percentages were measured by flow cytometry on a PBMC aliquot from every donor. The sequence was collected from a young woman in good health. The rearrangement combines TRBV27 with TRBJ2-3; 11 central bases correspond to TRBD2. Sequencing input: blood. The DNA sequence follows: TGTGCCAGCAGTTTACGACTTGCTAGCGGGGGGCCTGTAGATACGCAGTATTTT. It codes for CASSLRLASGGPVDTQYF.